Each of the 23 T cell receptor beta chains below was sequenced from the same sample in a study of human T cells and chemical hapten exposure. Extraction of total RNA was performed on unfractionated whole blood. TCRdb used MiXCR to reprocess the 5' RACE reads, holding one entry per CDR3 protein. The table shows approximately 140,000 distinct CDR3 sequences, with 3.5% to 5% occurring only once. These receptors all stem from a female donor in good health.

In its sample, this clonotype was seen a few times. V and J are TRBV20-1 and TRBJ2-3, with TRBD1 identical over 7 bases. Trimming removed 0 bases from V and 1 base from J; junction bases left unmatched: 4. Germline V lookup: CDR1 DFQATT, CDR2 SNEGSKA (reference sequence). There are 15 residues in the CDR3. The CDR3 is CSARDRTGGTDTQYF. In DNA form, the CDR3 reads TGCAGTGCTAGAGATAGGACAGGAGGCACAGATACGCAGTATTTT.

This clonotype was recorded many times. The V call is TRBV20-1, the J call TRBJ1-1; D gene ambiguous. The germline V gene encodes CDR1 DFQATT and CDR2 SNEGSKA (reference sequence). V gave up 1 base and J gave up 0 bases, with 6 bases separating them. The CDR3 length is 13 residues. This chain's CDR3 is CSARVPLNTEAFF. For the CDR3, the DNA is TGCAGTGCTAGAGTTCCGCTGAACACTGAAGCTTTCTTT.

This clonotype was counted a few times. This chain joins TRBV5-1 and TRBJ2-6; D is perhaps TRBD1 (6 bases). V was cut by 3 bases and J by 3 bases, with 10 bases left in between. In germline, CDR1 is SGHRS, CDR2 YFSETQ. This CDR3 region has 15 residues. CDR3 protein: CASSSTGFGANVLTF. CDR3 bases: TGCGCCAGCAGCTCCACAGGGTTTGGGGCCAACGTCCTGACTTTC.

This clonotype was observed a handful of times. The rearrangement links TRBV18 to TRBJ2-1, with 8 nucleotides matching TRBD1. The CDR3 runs to 15 residues. J was trimmed by 7 bases and V by 1 base; bases with no gene match: 6. CDR1 and CDR2 from the germline V gene are KGHSH and LQKENI. The chain's CDR3 is CASSPLGQGANEQFF. The CDR3, as DNA: TGTGCCAGCTCACCACTTGGGCAGGGGGCTAATGAGCAGTTCTTC.

This clonotype was seen at least ten times. The genes are TRBV10-3 and TRBJ1-4, with TRBD1 matching over 7 bases. Trimming removed 11 bases from V and 7 bases from J; junction bases left unmatched: 13. The CDR3 extends over 14 amino acids. CDR1 and CDR2 (germline): ENHRY, SYGVKD. The CDR3 spells CASKTTGYGEKLFF. DNA of the CDR3: TGTGCCTCAAAGACGACAGGGTATGGTGAAAAACTGTTTTTT.

This clonotype was recorded many times. The CDR3 DNA reads as TGTGCCAGCAGCTTGGGGGGCTTCACTGAAGCTTTCTTT. It codes for CASSLGGFTEAFF. The V gene is TRBV7-3, the J gene TRBJ1-1; tentative D call: TRBD1 (6 bases). Trimming took off 3 bases at V and 4 bases at J, with 9 bases between the two ends. CDR3 length: 13 residues. Germline V lookup: CDR1 SGHTA, CDR2 FQGTGA.

This clonotype was counted at least ten times. The genes are TRBV29-1 and TRBJ1-1; D remains ambiguous. This CDR3 has 12 amino acids. Germline CDR1 SQVTM, CDR2 ANQGSEA. The V and J ends lost 3 bases and 1 base respectively, with 6 bases between them. The CDR3 nucleotides are TGCAGCGTTGACAGGAAGAACACTGAAGCTTTCTTT. The encoded protein is CSVDRKNTEAFF.

This clonotype has at least ten counts. The chain has TRBV5-1 and TRBJ2-5; the match to TRBD1 covers 8 bases. The J segment lost 5 bases and the V segment lost 7 bases, leaving 19 bases of the junction unmatched. CDR1 and CDR2 (germline): SGHRS, YFSETQ. The CDR3 runs 17 residues. CDR3 amino acids: CASAVGQGIEGTETQYF. The CDR3 region has the DNA TGCGCCAGCGCGGTCGGACAGGGAATCGAAGGGACGGAGACCCAGTACTTC. Full variable domain (rest looked up from reference TRBV5-1 and TRBJ2-5): KAGVTQTPRYLIKTRGQQVTLSCSPISGHRSVSWYQQTPGQGLQFLFEYFSETQRNKGNFPGRFSGRQFSNSRSEMNVSTLELGDSALYLCASAVGQGIEGTETQYFGPGTRLLVL.

This clonotype appeared many times. This chain links TRBV20-1 with TRBJ2-5; a possible D gene is TRBD2 (6 bases). Trimming stripped 3 bases from V and 4 bases from J, with 12 bases between. The V gene's germline CDR1 is DFQATT and CDR2 SNEGSKA (reference sequence). The CDR3 extends over 13 amino acids. CDR3 coding DNA: TGCAGTGCTAGTGTTACTAGCAGAGAGACCCAGTACTTC. Residues: CSASVTSRETQYF.

This clonotype was recorded at least ten times. The CDR3 loop reads CSCEGGTAYEQYF. CDR3 DNA: TGCAGTTGCGAGGGAGGGACAGCGTACGAGCAGTACTTC. The V and J genes are TRBV20-1 and TRBJ2-7, with D tentatively TRBD1 or TRBD2 (7 bases each). The CDR3 is made up of 13 amino acids. Trimming pared 8 bases from V and 4 bases from J, leaving 18 bases between. Germline-derived CDR1 and CDR2 are DFQATT and SNEGSKA (reference sequence).

This clonotype was recorded at least ten times. The chain couples TRBV7-8 to TRBJ2-3; D is ambiguous. V lost 1 base, J lost 3 bases, and 11 bases lay in between. The CDR3 extends over 15 amino acids. Per germline, CDR1 SGHVS and CDR2 FQNEAQ. CDR3: CASSLGTLLTDTQYF. The CDR3 nucleotides read TGTGCCAGCAGCTTAGGGACCTTATTAACAGATACGCAGTATTTT.

This clonotype was detected many times. The rearrangement uses TRBV30 and TRBJ2-1, with a possible D match to TRBD1 (6 bases). This CDR3 is built from 15 residues. V lost 1 base, J lost 2 bases, and 12 bases lay in between. Looked up from germline, CDR1 is GTSNPN and CDR2 is SVGIG (reference sequence). Here the CDR3 DNA reads TGTGCCTGGAGTGAGGGCAGGGGCCCCTACAATGAGCAGTTCTTC. Translated, it gives CAWSEGRGPYNEQFF.

This clonotype occurred many times. The J gene is TRBJ1-2, the V gene TRBV15; 8 bases are shared with TRBD1. Trimming cost V 0 bases and J 6 bases; bases outside gene matches: 15. CDR1 and CDR2 (germline): LNHNV, YYDKDF (reference sequence). The CDR3 is made up of 18 amino acids. The CDR3 nucleotides are TGTGCCACCAGCAGAGATGGGGACAGGCCCCTTACTAGGAATGGCTACACCTTC. Protein sequence: CATSRDGDRPLTRNGYTF.

This clonotype showed up just a few times. This sequence joins TRBV11-2 and TRBJ2-1; D may correspond to TRBD1 or TRBD2 (5 bases each). Germline V lookup: CDR1 SGHAT, CDR2 FQNNGV. V lost 4 bases and J lost 9, with 22 bases in between. CDR3 length: 16 amino acids. CDR3 sequence reads: CASSSSTWDPLSEQFF. The CDR3 DNA reads as TGTGCCAGCAGCTCTTCAACTTGGGACCCGTTAAGTGAGCAGTTCTTC.

By its share, this clonotype is medium-sized (0.01 to 0.1%). The rearrangement joins TRBV29-1 to TRBJ2-6; D is uncertain. The CDR3 extends over 14 amino acids. V lost 4 bases and J lost 1, with 8 bases in between. Germline values: CDR1 SQVTM, CDR2 ANQGSEA. The CDR3 here is CSVVDGSGANVLTF. The CDR3 DNA sequence: TGCAGCGTTGTAGATGGTTCTGGGGCCAACGTCCTGACTTTC.

This clonotype has ten or more counts. The gene calls are TRBV15 and TRBJ1-5; TRBD1 aligns across 8 bases. The CDR3 extends over 14 amino acids. Per germline, CDR1 LNHNV and CDR2 YYDKDF (reference sequence). The trim removed 6 bases at V and 7 bases at J, leaving 8 bases unmatched. The CDR3 loop is CATSTQGAGQPQHF. As DNA, the CDR3 is TGTGCCACCAGTACTCAGGGGGCAGGACAGCCCCAGCATTTT.

This clonotype has ten or more counts. The V and J genes are TRBV20-1 and TRBJ1-6; TRBD1 agrees at 7 bases. Germline V gene data show CDR1 as DFQATT and CDR2 as SNEGSKA (reference sequence). This CDR3 spans 14 amino acids. J gave up 12 bases and V 6 bases, and 14 bases lay outside the gene matches. The CDR3 reads CSARTGPARVPLHF. CDR3 in DNA: TGCAGTGCCAGGACAGGACCGGCTCGGGTACCCCTCCACTTT.

This clonotype was counted between two and nine times. A much larger clone is a single base away; this may be a read error. The chain links TRBV12-3 or TRBV12-4 to TRBJ1-3; D remains ambiguous. The CDR3 is 12 amino acids. V was shortened by 4 bases and J by 9 bases, with 10 bases between the two germline ends. The CDR3 sequence: CASSCGVGTIYF. CDR3 nucleotides: TGTGCCAGCAGTTGTGGCGTCGGCACCATATATTTT.

The chain carries TRBV7-8 and TRBJ1-2, with 8 bases matching TRBD1. The CDR3 contains 18 residues. Germline CDR1 and CDR2: SGHVS and FQNEAQ. Trimming removed 1 base from V and 0 bases from J; junction bases left unmatched: 10. The CDR3 sequence: CASSLGYRGKKPNYGYTF. DNA for the CDR3: TGTGCCAGCAGCTTAGGCTACAGGGGGAAAAAACCTAACTATGGCTACACCTTC.

The sample holds many counts of this clonotype. The CDR3 region has the DNA TGTGCCAGCAGCGTGGGGGGGCCCTCCTACGAGCAGTACTTC. The encoded protein is CASSVGGPSYEQYF. The chain is built from TRBV9 and TRBJ2-7; TRBD2 is a possible D gene (7 bases). The length of the CDR3 is 14 residues. V gave up 2 bases and J gave up 0 bases, with 9 bases separating them. The germline gives CDR1 SGDLS, CDR2 YYNGEE.

V usage is TRBV25-1 and J usage is TRBJ1-3, with a possible D match to TRBD1 (6 bases). The CDR3 is 16 residues long. The V end was cut by 3 bases, the J end by 1 base, with 13 bases between. Germline values: CDR1 MGHDK, CDR2 SYGVNS. The DNA for the CDR3 is TGTGCCAGCAGTGAGGGGGCGGGATTATCTGGAAACACCATATATTTT. Translating it yields CASSEGAGLSGNTIYF. The full variable domain, with the rest looked up from reference TRBV25-1 and TRBJ1-3, is EADIYQTPRYLVIGTGKKITLECSQTMGHDKMYWYQQDPGMELHLIHYSYGVNSTEKGDLSSESTVSRIRTEHFPLTLESARPSHTSQYLCASSEGAGLSGNTIYFGEGSWLTVV.

The sample holds many counts of this clonotype. The rearrangement links TRBV28 to TRBJ2-3; 9 bases fit TRBD2. Germline CDR1 and CDR2: MDHEN and SYDVKM. J was trimmed by 1 base and V by 10 bases; bases with no gene match: 15. CDR3 length: 17 residues. CDR3 coding DNA: TGTGCCAATAGACTACGGGGGGCTAGCGGGGGCACAGATACGCAGTATTTT. Translation gives CANRLRGASGGTDTQYF.

The chain links TRBV7-9 to TRBJ2-1; D is tentatively TRBD1 or TRBD2 (6 bases each). This CDR3 contains 15 residues. Per the germline V gene, CDR1 is SEHNR and CDR2 is FQNEAQ (reference sequence). V dropped 4 bases and J dropped 7 bases, with 17 bases sitting between them. The CDR3 bases are TGTGCCAGCAGCTCTGTGGGGGGCTTGTCTAATGAGCAGTTCTTC. As protein: CASSSVGGLSNEQFF. Filled out from reference TRBV7-9 and TRBJ2-1, the complete variable domain reads DTGVSQNPRHKITKRGQNVTFRCDPISEHNRLYWYRQTLGQGPEFLTYFQNEAQLEKSRLLSDRFSAERPKGSFSTLEIQRTEQGDSAMYLCASSSVGGLSNEQFFGPGTRLTVL.